This T cell receptor beta chain was recovered during a study of T cell responses to AZD1222 COVID-19 vaccine. General study points: Spike-specific TCR breadth and depth grew following two AZD1222 doses. Most donors were white British, females outnumbered males, and clonal diversity was possibly underestimated. The peak T cell response came first, and repertoires were sampled only after it.

The CDR3 is 16 residues long. The germline CDR1 and CDR2 sequences are LNHDA and SQIVND (reference sequence). Trimming at V came to 4 bases and at J to 1 base, leaving 9 bases not matched to a gene. Remarks on this clone: The antigen remains unidentified.

TCRdb's copy holds only in-frame clones and misses some; the assay was immunoSEQ multiplex PCR. The table includes over 130,000 clones, roughly nine tenths detected once. This chain uses TRBV19 with TRBJ1-2, with TRBD1 identical over 7 bases. Specimen: peripheral blood, collected 28 days after the second dose of the MenACWY control vaccine. The source is an adult who received the MenACWY meningococcal vaccine as a control. This CDR3 is CASSTLLGGGNYGYTF. CDR3 nucleotide sequence: TGTGCCAGTAGTACCCTTTTAGGGGGCGGTAACTATGGCTACACCTTC.